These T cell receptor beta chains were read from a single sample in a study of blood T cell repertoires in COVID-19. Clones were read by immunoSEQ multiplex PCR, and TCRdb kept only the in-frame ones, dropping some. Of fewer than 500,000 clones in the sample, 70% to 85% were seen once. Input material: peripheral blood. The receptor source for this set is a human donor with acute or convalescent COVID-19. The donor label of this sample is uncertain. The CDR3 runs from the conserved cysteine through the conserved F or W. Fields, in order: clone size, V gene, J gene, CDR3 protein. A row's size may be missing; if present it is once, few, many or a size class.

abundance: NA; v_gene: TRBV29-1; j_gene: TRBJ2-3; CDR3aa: CSFRYQGLADTQYF
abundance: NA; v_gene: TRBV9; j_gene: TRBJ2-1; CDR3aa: CASSAVGQSYNEQFF
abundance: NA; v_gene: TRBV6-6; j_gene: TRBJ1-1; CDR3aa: CASSSGRWQGAVEAFF
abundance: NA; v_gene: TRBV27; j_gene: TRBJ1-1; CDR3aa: CASSLSWQGVNTEAFF
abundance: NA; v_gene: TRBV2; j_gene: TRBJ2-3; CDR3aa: CASTSGKVVDTQYF
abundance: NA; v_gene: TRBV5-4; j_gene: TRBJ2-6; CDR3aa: CASSTYDRGHGANVLTF
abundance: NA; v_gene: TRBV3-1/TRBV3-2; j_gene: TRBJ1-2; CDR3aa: CASSQDYGRGSRGYTF
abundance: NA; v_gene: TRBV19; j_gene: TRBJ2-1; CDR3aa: CASTRKGTSSSYNEQFF
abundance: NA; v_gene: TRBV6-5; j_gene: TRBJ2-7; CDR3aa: CASIGYYEQYF
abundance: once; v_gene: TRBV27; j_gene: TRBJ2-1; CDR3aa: CASSLVWGGEQFF
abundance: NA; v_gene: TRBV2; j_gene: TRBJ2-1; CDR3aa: CASSYINEQFF
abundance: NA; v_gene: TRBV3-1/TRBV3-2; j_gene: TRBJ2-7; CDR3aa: CASSPSGRPPYEQYF
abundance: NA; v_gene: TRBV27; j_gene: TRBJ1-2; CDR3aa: CASSLSTSGGYTF
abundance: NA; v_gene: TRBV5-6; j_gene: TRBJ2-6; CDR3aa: CASSLQGAVSGANVLTF
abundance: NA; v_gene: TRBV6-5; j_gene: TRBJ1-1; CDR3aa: CASIGWSGTEAFF
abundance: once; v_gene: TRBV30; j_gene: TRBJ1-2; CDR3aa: CAWGSSRGYTF
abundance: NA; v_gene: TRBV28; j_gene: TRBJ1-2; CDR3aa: CASSLGGTGANYGYTF
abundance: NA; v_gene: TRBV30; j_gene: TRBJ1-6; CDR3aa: CAWSAGMYNSPLHF
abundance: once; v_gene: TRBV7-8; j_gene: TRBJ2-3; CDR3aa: CASSLFGGGDADTQYF
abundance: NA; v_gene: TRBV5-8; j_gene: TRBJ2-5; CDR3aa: CAARTSPGETQYF
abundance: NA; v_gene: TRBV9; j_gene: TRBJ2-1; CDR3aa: CASSRGQGGYNEQFF
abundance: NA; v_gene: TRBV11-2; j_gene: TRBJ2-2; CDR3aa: CASSDKVGIGELFF
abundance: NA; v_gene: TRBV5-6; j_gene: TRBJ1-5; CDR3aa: CASSLYGGRSNQPQHF
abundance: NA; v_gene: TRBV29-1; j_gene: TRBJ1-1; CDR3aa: CSVRTGRGEAFF
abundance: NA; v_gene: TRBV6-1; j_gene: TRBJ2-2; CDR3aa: CASSEGRVTGELFF
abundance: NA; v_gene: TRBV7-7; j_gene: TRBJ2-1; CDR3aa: CASSLEVLAGGYNEQFF
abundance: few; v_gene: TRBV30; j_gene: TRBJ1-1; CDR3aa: CAWSVLRHTEAFF
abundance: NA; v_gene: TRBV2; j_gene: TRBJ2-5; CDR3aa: CASSEGWGEETQYF
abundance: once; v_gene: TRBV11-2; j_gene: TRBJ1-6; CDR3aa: CASSPRTGIGTYNSPLHF
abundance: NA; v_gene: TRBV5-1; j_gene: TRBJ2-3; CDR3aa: CASSLMGLAPDTQYF
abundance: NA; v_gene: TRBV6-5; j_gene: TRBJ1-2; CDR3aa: CASSPGENYGYTF
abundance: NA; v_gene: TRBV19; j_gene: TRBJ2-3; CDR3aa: CASRMGGRTDTQYF
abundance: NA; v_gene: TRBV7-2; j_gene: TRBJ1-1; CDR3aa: CASSLNRVSEAFF
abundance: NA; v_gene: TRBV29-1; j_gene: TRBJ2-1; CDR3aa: CSVGARYNEQFF
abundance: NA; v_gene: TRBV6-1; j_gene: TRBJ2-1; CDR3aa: CASSERVAGGLYNEQFF
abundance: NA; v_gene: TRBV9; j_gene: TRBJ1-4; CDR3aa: CASSVGQGVSTNEKLFF
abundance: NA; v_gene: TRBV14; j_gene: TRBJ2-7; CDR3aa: CASSQDLLAYEQYF
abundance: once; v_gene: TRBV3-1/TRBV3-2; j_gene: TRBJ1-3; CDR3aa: CASSLSTVTGNTIYF
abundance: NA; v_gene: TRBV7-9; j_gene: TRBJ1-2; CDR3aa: CASSPSQAPVFGYTF
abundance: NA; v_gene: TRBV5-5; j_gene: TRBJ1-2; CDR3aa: CASSRGQGLLGAGYTF
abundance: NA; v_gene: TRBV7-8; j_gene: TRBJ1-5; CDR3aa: CASSDFGTSIQPQHF